The sequence of this T cell receptor beta chain was determined in a study of T cell responses to AZD1222 COVID-19 vaccine (dated by TCRdb to 2020 to 2022). Turning to the overall study: TCR sequencing covered over 230 trial participants: 207 given two doses of AZD1222 and approximately 26 given two doses of MenACWY control vaccine. Trial participants were enrolled by age into 18-55, 56-69 and 70-plus year subgroups, with roughly 160, 29 and 62 TCR-sequenced participants respectively.

This sample's time point label indicates: about 28 days (+/-7) after the second vaccine dose. Because spike-specific TCR depth and breadth did not differ between the two schedules, AZD1222 recipients who got a second dose at roughly 4 weeks were pooled with those who got a second dose at roughly 12 weeks. Samples from vaccinated people were obtained from the UK trials COV001 and COV002, which included a single-blind randomized controlled phase 2/3 trial of AZD1222 (ChAdOx1 nCoV-19) in healthy adults. For TCRbeta chain sequencing, PBMC samples from trial participants were taken at day 0 and at day 28 after the second dose. The CDR3 regions of human TCRbeta chains were subjected to immunosequencing. Processing in the source paper ran as follows. Repertoire TCRs were matched against a reference library of SARS-CoV-2-specific TCRs generated with the MIRA antigen-specificity platform. Breadth was defined as the fraction of unique TCRs that were SARS-CoV-2-associated, and depth was defined as the fraction of total T cells that were SARS-CoV-2-associated. Using the MIRA data, each spike-specific TCR was assigned both to the spike region to which the TCR was reactive and to a CD4 or CD8 class. Log10-transformed breadth and depth values were compared by one-way ANOVA with Sidak's multiple comparisons tests. TCRdb took over this immuneACCESS table, retaining in-frame rearrangements with V and J assigned. Such tables are incomplete; in checked studies, under half of the missing clones stem from an unresolved V gene, and the remainder is unexplained. The DNA was the basis for D and trimming; V, J and clone size are from that table. The sample table shows 90,000 to 110,000 clones, and roughly 87% are seen once. Over 35% of the sample comes from the top ten.

The study at large found these results: Because no samples from the day 14 peak response were available, repertoires could be characterized only after the peak T cell response. Conclusions about previously exposed vaccinees are limited because only six or seven AZD1222 recipients were SARS-CoV-2 seropositive at baseline. The whole spike protein was spanned by vaccine-associated CD4 TCRs, and dominant responses were seen in regions 160-218 and 743-854. Participants were mostly white British, with more females than males. The authors suggested clonal diversity may have been underestimated. Epitopes outside the regions mutated in the B.1.351 and B.1.1.7 variants were reportedly recognized by nearly half of the unique spike-specific TCRs. The 56-69-year group was small, and its depth increase did not reach significance, likely because of low power. Spike-specific TCR breadth and depth rose significantly after two AZD1222 doses compared with day 0 and with MenACWY recipients.

V ends up 6 bases short and J 7 bases short, with an unmatched junction base count of 3. The CDR3 starts with the cysteine, ends with the phenylalanine, and has 12 residues. The read is trimmed to its CDR3 DNA, 36 bases read in frame from base 1. According to the germline V gene (reference sequence), CDR1 reads MNHEY and CDR2 reads SMNVEV. Details on this clone: This clone's antigen is unknown. Base quality data are lacking; no much larger clone is found one base away.

This receptor chain uses TRBV27 and TRBJ2-7, and TRBD1 matches 10 of the central bases. This TCR was recovered from an adult who received the AZD1222 COVID-19 vaccine. The sequencing here drew on peripheral blood, taken 28 days after the second AZD1222 dose. The CDR3 loop reads CASRTGGREQYF. Here is the DNA: TGTGCCAGCAGGACAGGGGGCCGGGAGCAGTACTTC.